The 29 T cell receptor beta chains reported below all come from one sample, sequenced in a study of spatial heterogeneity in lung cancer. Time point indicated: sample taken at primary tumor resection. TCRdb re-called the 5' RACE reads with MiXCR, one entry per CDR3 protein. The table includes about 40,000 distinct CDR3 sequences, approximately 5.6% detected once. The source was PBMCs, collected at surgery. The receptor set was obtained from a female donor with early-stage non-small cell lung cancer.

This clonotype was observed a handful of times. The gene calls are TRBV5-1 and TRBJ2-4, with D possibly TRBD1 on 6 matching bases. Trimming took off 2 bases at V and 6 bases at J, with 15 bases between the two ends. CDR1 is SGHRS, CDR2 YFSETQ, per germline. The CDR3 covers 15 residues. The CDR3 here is CASSFSQGSGNIQYF. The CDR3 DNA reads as TGCGCCAGCAGCTTCTCACAGGGTAGTGGAAACATTCAGTACTTC.

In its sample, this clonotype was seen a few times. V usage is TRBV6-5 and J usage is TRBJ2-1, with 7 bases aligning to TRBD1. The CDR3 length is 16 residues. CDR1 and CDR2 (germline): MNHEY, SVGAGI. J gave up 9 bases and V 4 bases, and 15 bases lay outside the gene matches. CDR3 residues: CASSFPRTGRAREQFF. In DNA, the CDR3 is TGTGCCAGCAGTTTTCCCCGGACAGGTAGAGCCCGTGAGCAGTTCTTC.

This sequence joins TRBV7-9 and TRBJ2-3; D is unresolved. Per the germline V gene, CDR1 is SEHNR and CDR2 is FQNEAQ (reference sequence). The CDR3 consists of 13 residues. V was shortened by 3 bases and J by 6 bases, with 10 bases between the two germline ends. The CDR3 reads CASSLADLDTQYF. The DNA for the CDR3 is TGTGCCAGCAGCTTGGCCGACCTGGATACGCAGTATTTT.

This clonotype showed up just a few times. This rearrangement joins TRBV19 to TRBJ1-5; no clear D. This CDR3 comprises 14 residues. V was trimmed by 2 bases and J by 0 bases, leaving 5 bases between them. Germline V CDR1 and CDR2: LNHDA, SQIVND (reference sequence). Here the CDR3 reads CASSIIYSNQPQHF. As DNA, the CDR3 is TGTGCCAGTAGTATAATTTATAGCAATCAGCCCCAGCATTTT.

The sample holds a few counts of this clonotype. Written as DNA, the CDR3 is TGTGCCAGCAGTTTATCGTCGGGGAGGTCCTACAATGAGCAGTTCTTC. This gives the protein CASSLSSGRSYNEQFF. The chain links TRBV27 to TRBJ2-1; perhaps TRBD2 as D (6 bases). V lost 0 bases, J lost 1 base, and 10 bases lay in between. Looked up from germline, CDR1 is MNHEY and CDR2 is SMNVEV (reference sequence). This CDR3 spans 16 amino acids.

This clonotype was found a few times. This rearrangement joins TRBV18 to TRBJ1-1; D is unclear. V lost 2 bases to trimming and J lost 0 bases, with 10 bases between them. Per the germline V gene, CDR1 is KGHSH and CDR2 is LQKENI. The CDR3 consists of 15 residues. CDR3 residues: CASSPTNTMNTEAFF. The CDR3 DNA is TGTGCCAGCTCACCAACGAACACAATGAACACTGAAGCTTTCTTT.

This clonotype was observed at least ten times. The CDR3 protein is CASSFLTGTGTDTQYF. The CDR3 DNA reads as TGTGCCAGCAGCTTCCTTACCGGGACAGGCACAGATACGCAGTATTTT. The chain links TRBV5-4 to TRBJ2-3; 7 bases match TRBD1. V trimming: 2 bases; J trimming: 1 base; junction bases outside the gene matches: 7. Germline V gene data show CDR1 as SGHNT and CDR2 as YYREEE (reference sequence). The CDR3 is 16 amino acids.

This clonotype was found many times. In DNA form, the CDR3 reads TGTGCCAGTAGCCCCGGGACGGTCTTCAATCAGCCCCAGCATTTT. Translating gives CASSPGTVFNQPQHF. The J gene is TRBJ1-5, the V gene TRBV19; D is perhaps TRBD1 (5 bases). The CDR3 sequence is 15 residues long. Trimming took 6 bases from V and 3 from J, leaving 15 bases between them. CDR1 and CDR2 from the germline V gene are LNHDA and SQIVND (reference sequence).

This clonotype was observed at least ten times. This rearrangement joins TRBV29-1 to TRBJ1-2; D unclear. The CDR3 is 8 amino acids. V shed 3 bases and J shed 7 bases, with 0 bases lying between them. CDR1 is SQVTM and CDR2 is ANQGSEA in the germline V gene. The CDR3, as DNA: TGCAGCGTTGATGGCTACACCTTC. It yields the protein CSVDGYTF. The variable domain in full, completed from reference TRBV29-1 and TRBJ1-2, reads SAVISQKPSRDICQRGTSLTIQCQVDSQVTMMFWYRQQPGQSLTLIATANQGSEATYESGFVIDKFPISRPNLTFSTLTVSNMSPEDSSIYLCSVDGYTFGSGTRLTVV.

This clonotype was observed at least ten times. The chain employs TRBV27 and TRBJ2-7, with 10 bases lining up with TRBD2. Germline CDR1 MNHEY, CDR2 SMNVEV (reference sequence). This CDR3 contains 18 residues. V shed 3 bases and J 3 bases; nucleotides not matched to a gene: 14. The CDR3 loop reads CASSFDSGGPLPLYEQYF. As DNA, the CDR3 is TGTGCCAGCAGTTTTGATAGCGGGGGGCCCCTCCCGCTCTACGAGCAGTACTTC.

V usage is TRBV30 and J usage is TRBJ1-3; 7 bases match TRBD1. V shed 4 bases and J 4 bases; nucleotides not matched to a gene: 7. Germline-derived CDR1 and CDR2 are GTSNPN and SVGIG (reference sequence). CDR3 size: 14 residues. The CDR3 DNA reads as TGTGCCTGGAAACCACAGGGGTACGGAAACACCATATATTTT. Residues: CAWKPQGYGNTIYF.

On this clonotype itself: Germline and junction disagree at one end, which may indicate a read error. Here the CDR3 reads CASSYSIRGPEALGQPQLF. As DNA, the CDR3 is TGTGCCAGCAGTTACTCTATCCGGGGGCCCGAGGCCCTGGGTCAGCCCCAGCTTTTT. This chain uses TRBV6-2 or TRBV6-3 with TRBJ1-5, with D maybe TRBD1 (6 bases). The CDR3 extends over 19 amino acids. Germline V gene lookup returns CDR1 MNHEY and CDR2 SVGEGT.

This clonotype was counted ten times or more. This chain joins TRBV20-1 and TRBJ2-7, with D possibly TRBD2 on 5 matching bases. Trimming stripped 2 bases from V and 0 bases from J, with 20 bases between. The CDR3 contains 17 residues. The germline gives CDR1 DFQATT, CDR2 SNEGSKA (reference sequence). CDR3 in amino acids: CSARRVRSGGFSYEQYF. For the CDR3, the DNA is TGCAGTGCTAGACGGGTACGAAGTGGCGGGTTCTCCTACGAGCAGTACTTC.

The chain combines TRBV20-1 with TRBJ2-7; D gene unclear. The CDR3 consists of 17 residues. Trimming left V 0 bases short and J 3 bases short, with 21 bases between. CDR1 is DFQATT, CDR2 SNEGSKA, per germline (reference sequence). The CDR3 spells CSAREGQEAIVVYEQYF. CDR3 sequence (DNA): TGCAGTGCTAGAGAGGGTCAGGAAGCAATAGTGGTCTACGAGCAGTACTTC.

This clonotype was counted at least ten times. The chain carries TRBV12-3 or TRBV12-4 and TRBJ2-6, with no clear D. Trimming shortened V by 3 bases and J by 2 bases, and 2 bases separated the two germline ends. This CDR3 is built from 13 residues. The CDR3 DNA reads TGTGCCAGCAGTTTGGCTGGGGCCAACGTCCTGACTTTC. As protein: CASSLAGANVLTF.

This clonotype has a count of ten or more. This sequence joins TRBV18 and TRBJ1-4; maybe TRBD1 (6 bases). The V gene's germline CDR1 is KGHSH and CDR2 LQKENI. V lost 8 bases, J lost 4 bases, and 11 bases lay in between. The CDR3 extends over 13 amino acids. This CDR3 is CASRGQLNEKLFF. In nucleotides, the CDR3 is TGTGCCAGCCGGGGGCAGCTTAATGAAAAACTGTTTTTT.

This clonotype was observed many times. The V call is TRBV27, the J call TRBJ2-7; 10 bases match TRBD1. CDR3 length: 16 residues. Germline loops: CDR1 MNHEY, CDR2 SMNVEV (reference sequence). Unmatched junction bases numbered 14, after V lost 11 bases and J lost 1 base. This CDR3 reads CARKRRDRGASYEQYF. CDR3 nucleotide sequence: TGTGCCCGCAAAAGGCGGGACAGGGGAGCATCCTACGAGCAGTACTTC.

CDR3 in DNA: TGTGCCGCCACCTCTATAGCGGGGGGCACCGGGGAGCTGTTTTTT. It specifies CAATSIAGGTGELFF. The genes are TRBV27 and TRBJ2-2; 10 bases fit TRBD2. Germline CDR1 and CDR2: MNHEY and SMNVEV (reference sequence). J was trimmed by 4 bases and V by 11 bases; bases with no gene match: 10. This CDR3 has 15 amino acids.

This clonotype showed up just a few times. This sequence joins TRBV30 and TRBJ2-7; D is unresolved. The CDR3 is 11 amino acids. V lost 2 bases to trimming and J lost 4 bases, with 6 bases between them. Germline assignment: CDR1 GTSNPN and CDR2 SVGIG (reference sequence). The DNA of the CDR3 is TGTGCCTGGAGTTCTGGATACGAGCAGTACTTC. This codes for CAWSSGYEQYF.

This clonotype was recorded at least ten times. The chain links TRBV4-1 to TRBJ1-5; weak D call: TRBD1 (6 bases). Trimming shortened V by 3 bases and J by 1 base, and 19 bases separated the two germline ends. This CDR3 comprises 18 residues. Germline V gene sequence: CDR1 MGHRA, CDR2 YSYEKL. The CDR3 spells CASSQGALGRRSNQPQHF. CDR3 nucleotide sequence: TGCGCCAGCAGCCAGGGGGCTCTGGGGCGTCGGAGCAATCAGCCCCAGCATTTT.

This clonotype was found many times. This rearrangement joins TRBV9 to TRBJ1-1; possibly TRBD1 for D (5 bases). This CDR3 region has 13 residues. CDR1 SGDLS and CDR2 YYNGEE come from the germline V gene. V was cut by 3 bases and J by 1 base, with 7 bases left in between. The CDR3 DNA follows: TGTGCCAGCAGCGAGAGGGGGAACACTGAAGCTTTCTTT. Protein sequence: CASSERGNTEAFF.

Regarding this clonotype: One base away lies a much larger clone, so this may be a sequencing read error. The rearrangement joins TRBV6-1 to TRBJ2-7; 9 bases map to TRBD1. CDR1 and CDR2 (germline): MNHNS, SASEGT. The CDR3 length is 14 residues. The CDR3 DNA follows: TGTGCCGGCAGTGAATGGACAGGGGCCTACGAGCAGTACTTC. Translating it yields CAGSEWTGAYEQYF.

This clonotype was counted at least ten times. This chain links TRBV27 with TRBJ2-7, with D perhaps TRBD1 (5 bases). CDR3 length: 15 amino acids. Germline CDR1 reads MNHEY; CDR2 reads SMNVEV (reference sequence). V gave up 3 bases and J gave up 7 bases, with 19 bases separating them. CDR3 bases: TGTGCCAGCAGTTTTGCCGGACACGTTTTAGGGGAGCAGTACTTC. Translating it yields CASSFAGHVLGEQYF.

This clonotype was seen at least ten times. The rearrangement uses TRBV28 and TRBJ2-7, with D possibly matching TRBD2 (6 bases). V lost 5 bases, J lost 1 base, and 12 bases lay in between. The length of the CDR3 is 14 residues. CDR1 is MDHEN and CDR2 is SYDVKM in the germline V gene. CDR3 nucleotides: TGTGCCAGCAGTCGACCCGGGACTTCCTACGAGCAGTACTTC. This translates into CASSRPGTSYEQYF.

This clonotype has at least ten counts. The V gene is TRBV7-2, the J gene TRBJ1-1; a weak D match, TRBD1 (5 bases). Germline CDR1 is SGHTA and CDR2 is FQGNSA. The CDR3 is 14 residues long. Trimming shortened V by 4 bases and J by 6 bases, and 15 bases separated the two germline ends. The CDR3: CASSSAGGLAEAFF. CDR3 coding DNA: TGTGCCAGCAGCTCCGCCGGGGGTCTCGCTGAAGCTTTCTTT.

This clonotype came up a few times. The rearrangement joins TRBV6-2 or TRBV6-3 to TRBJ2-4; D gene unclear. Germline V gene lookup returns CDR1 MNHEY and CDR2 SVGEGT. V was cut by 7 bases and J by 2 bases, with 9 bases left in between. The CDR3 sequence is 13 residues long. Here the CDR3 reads CASTTRTKNIQYF. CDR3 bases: TGTGCCAGCACGACGCGTACCAAAAACATTCAGTACTTC.

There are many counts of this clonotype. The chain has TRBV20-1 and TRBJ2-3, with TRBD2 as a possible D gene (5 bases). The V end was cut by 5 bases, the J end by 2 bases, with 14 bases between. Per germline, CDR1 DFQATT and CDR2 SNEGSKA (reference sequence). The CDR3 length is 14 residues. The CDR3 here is CSAPTAEFTDTQYF. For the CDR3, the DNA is TGCAGTGCTCCAACAGCGGAGTTCACAGATACGCAGTATTTT.

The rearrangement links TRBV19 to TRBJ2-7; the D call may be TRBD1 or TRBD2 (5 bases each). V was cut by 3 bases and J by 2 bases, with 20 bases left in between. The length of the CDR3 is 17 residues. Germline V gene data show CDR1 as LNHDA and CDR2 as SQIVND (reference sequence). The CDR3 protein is CASSILPSGPIPYEQYF. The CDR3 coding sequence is TGTGCCAGTAGTATTCTCCCCTCGGGACCGATCCCCTACGAGCAGTACTTC. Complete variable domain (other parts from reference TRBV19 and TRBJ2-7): DGGITQSPKYLFRKEGQNVTLSCEQNLNHDAMYWYRQDPGQGLRLIYYSQIVNDFQKGDIAEGYSVSREKKESFPLTVTSAQKNPTAFYLCASSILPSGPIPYEQYFGPGTRLTVT.

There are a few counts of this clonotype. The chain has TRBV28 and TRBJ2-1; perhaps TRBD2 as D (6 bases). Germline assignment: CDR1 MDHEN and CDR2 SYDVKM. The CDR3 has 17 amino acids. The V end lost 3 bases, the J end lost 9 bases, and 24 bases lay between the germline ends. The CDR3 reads CASSFYSAPRGMGEQFF. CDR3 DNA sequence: TGTGCCAGCAGTTTCTACTCCGCGCCACGCGGGATGGGTGAGCAGTTCTTC.